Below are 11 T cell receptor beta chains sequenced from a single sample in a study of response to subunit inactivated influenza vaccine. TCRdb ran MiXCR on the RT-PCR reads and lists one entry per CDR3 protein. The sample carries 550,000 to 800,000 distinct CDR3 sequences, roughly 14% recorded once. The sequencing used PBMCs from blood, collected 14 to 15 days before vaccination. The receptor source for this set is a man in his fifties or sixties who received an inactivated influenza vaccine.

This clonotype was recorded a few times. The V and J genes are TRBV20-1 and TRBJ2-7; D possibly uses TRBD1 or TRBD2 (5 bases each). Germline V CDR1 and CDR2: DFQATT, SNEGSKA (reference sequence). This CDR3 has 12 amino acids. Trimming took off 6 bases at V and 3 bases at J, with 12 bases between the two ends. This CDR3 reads CSAGDVGYEQYF. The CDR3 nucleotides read TGCAGTGCGGGGGACGTGGGCTACGAGCAGTACTTC.

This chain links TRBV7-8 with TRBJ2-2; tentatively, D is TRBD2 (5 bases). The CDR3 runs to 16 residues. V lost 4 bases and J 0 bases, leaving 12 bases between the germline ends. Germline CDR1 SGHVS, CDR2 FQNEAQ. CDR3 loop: CASSSRRIPNTGELFF. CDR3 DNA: TGTGCCAGCAGCTCCCGGAGGATCCCGAACACCGGGGAGCTGTTTTTT. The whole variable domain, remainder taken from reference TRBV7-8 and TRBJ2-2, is GAGVSQSPRYKVAKRGQDVALRCDPISGHVSLFWYQQALGQGPEFLTYFQNEAQLDKSGLPSDRFFAERPEGSVSTLKIQRTQQEDSAVYLCASSSRRIPNTGELFFGEGSRLTVL.

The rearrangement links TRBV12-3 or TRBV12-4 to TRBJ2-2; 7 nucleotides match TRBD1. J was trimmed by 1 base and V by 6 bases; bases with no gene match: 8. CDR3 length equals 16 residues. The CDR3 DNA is TGTGCCAGCAGGAATACAGGGGTAGTGAACACCGGGGAGCTGTTTTTT. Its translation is CASRNTGVVNTGELFF.

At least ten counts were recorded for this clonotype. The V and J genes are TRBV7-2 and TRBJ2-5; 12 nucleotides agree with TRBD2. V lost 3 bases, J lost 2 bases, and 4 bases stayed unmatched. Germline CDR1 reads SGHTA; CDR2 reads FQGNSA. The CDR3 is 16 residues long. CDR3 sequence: CASSFGLAGTQETQYF. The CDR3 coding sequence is TGTGCCAGCAGCTTCGGACTAGCGGGAACTCAAGAGACCCAGTACTTC.

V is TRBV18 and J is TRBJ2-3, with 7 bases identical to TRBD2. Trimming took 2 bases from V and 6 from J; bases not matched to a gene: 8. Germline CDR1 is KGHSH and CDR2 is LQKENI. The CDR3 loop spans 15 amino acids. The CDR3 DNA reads TGTGCCAGCTCACCATCCCAGCGGGGAATCGATACGCAGTATTTT. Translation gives CASSPSQRGIDTQYF.

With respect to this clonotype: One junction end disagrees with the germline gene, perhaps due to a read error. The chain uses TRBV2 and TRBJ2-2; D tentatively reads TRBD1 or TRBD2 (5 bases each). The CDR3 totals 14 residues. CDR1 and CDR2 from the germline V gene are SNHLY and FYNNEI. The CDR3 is CASTAQGNTGELLF. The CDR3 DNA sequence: TGTGCCAGCACCGCGCAGGGAAACACCGGGGAGCTGCTTTTT.

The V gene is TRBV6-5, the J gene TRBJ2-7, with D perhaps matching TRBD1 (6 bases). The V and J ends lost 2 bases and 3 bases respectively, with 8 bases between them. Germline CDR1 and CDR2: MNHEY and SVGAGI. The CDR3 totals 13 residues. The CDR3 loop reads CASSYHRDYEQYF. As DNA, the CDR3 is TGTGCCAGCAGTTACCACAGGGACTACGAGCAGTACTTC.

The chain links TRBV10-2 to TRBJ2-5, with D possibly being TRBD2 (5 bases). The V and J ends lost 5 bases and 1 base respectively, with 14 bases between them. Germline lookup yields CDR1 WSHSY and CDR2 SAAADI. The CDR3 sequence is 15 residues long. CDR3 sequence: CASSPVRGVQETQYF. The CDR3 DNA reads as TGCGCCAGCAGTCCCGTCCGGGGAGTCCAAGAGACCCAGTACTTC.

The CDR3 DNA follows: TGCGCCAGCAGCCAAGGGACCACTAGCGGGGTGGGGACGCAGTATTTT. It codes for CASSQGTTSGVGTQYF. This sequence joins TRBV4-3 and TRBJ2-3; 10 bases fit TRBD2. Trimming cost V 1 base and J 9 bases; bases outside gene matches: 10. Germline CDR1 and CDR2: LGHNA and YSLEER. The CDR3 consists of 16 residues.

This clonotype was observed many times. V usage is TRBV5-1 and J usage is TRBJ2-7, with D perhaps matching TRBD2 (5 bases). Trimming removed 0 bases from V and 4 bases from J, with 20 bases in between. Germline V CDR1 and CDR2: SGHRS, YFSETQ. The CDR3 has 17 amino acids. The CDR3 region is CASSLGRRPSGDYEQYF. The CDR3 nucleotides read TGCGCCAGCAGCTTGGGGAGGCGTCCAAGCGGAGATTACGAGCAGTACTTC.

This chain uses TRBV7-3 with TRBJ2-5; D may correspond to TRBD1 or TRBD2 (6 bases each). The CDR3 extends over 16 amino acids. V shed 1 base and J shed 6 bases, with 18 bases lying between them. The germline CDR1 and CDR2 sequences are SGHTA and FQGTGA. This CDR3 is CASSLKGTGGHQTQYF. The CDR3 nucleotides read TGTGCCAGCAGCTTAAAAGGGACCGGGGGACACCAGACCCAGTACTTC.